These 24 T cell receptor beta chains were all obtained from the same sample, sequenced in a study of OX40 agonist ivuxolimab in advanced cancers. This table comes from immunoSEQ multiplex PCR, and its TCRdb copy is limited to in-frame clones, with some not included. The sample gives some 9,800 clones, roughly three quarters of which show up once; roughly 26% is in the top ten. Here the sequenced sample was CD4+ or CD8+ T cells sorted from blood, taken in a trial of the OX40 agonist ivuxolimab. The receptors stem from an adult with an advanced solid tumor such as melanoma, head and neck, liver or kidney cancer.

CDR3 coding DNA: TGTGCCAGTAGTATAAAGGGGTCCTACGAGCAGTACTTC. It codes for CASSIKGSYEQYF. The chain joins TRBV19 to TRBJ2-7; perhaps TRBD1 as D (5 bases). CDR1 is LNHDA and CDR2 is SQIVND in the germline V gene (reference sequence). The CDR3 contains 13 residues. V lost 2 bases and J lost 1, with 6 bases in between.

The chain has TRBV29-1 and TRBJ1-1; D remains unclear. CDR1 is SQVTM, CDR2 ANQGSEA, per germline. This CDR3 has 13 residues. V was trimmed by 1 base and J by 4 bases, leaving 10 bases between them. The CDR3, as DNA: TGCAGCGTTGAAGGGGTGGCAACCACTGAAGCTTTCTTT. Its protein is CSVEGVATTEAFF.

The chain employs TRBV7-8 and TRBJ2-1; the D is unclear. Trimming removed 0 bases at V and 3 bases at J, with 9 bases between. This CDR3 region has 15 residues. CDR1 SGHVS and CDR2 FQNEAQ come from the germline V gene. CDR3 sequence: CASSLAGSGYNEQFF. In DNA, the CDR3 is TGTGCCAGCAGCTTAGCGGGGTCGGGCTACAATGAGCAGTTCTTC.

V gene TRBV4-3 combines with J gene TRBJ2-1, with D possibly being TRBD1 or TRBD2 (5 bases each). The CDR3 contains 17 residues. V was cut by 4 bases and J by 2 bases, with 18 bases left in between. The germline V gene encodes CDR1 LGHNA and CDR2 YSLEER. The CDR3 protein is CASSPQARGTPYNEQFF. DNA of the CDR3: TGCGCCAGCAGCCCACAGGCGAGGGGAACCCCCTACAATGAGCAGTTCTTC.

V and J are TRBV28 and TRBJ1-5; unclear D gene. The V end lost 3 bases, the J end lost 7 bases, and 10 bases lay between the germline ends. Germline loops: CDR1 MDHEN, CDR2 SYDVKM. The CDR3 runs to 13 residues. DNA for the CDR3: TGTGCCAGCAGTTTTGGGAGGGTGCAGCCCCAGCATTTT. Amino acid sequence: CASSFGRVQPQHF.

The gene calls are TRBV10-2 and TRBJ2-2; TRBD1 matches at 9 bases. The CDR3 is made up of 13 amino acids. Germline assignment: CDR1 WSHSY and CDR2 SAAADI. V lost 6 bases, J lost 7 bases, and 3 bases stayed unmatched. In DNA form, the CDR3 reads TGCGCCAGCAGGACAGGGGGGGGCGGGGAGCTGTTTTTT. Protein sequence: CASRTGGGGELFF.

The CDR3 DNA follows: TGTGCCAGCAGTTTAGGCCCCGGGTCAATTAATGAGCAGTTCTTC. As protein: CASSLGPGSINEQFF. The chain couples TRBV27 to TRBJ2-1, with D unresolved. Germline CDR1 is MNHEY and CDR2 is SMNVEV (reference sequence). The germline V and J ends were trimmed by 2 bases and 7 bases, with 15 bases remaining between them. The CDR3 covers 15 residues.

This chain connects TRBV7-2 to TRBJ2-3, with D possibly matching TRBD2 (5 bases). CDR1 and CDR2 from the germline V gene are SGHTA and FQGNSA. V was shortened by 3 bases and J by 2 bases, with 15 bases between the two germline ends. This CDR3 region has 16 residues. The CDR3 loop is CASSFPPGTLTDTQYF. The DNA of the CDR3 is TGTGCCAGCAGCTTCCCCCCGGGAACACTCACAGATACGCAGTATTTT.

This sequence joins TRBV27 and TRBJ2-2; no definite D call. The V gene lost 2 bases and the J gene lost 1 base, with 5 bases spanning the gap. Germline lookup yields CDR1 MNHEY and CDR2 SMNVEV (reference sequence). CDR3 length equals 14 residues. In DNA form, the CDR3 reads TGTGCCAGCAGTTTAAGCTGGAACACCGGGGAGCTGTTTTTT. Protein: CASSLSWNTGELFF.

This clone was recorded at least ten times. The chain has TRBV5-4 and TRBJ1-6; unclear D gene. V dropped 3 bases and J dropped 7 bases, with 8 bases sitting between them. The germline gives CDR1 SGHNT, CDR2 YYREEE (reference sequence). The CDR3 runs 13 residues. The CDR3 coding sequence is TGTGCCAGCAGCTCTGATCCGAATTCACCCCTCCACTTT. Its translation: CASSSDPNSPLHF.

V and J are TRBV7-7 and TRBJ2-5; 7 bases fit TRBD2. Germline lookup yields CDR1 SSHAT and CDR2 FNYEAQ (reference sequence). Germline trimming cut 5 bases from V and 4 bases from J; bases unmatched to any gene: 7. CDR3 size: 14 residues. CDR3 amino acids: CASSLGPGGETQYF. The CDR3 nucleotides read TGTGCCAGCAGCCTAGGGCCGGGAGGAGAGACCCAGTACTTC.

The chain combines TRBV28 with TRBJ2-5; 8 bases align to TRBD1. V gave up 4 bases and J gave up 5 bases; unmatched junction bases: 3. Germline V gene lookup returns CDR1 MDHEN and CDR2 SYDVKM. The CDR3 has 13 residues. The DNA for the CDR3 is TGTGCCAGCAGTTACAGGGGGGTCGAGACCCAGTACTTC. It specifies CASSYRGVETQYF.

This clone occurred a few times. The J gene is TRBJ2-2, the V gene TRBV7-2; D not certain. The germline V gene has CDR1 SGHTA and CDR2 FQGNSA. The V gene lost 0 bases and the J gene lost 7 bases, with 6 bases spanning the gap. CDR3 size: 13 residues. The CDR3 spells CASSLAEHGELFF. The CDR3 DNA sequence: TGTGCCAGCAGCTTAGCGGAGCACGGGGAGCTGTTTTTT.

The CDR3 here is CASSNTGCNSPLHF. CDR3 DNA: TGTGCCAGCAGTAACACAGGGTGCAATTCACCCCTCCACTTT. The V and J genes are TRBV7-7 and TRBJ1-6; D might be TRBD1 (6 bases). Trimming pared 6 bases from V and 7 bases from J, leaving 13 bases between. The germline V gene encodes CDR1 SSHAT and CDR2 FNYEAQ (reference sequence). The CDR3 has 14 amino acids.

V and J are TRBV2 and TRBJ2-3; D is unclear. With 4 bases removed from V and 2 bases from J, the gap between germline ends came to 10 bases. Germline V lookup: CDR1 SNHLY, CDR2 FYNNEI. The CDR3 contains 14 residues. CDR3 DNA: TGTGCCAGCAGTGGTACGCGACACACAGATACGCAGTATTTT. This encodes CASSGTRHTDTQYF.

Here the CDR3 reads CASSLSGQNYEQYF. DNA of the CDR3: TGTGCCAGCAGCTTATCCGGACAGAACTACGAGCAGTACTTC. The J gene is TRBJ2-7, the V gene TRBV7-2, with D perhaps TRBD1 (6 bases). The CDR3 is made up of 14 amino acids. V was clipped by 2 bases and J by 3 bases, with 11 bases between them. Germline-derived CDR1 and CDR2 are SGHTA and FQGNSA. Full variable domain (outside the CDR3, taken from reference TRBV7-2 and TRBJ2-7): GAGVSQSPSNKVTEKGKDVELRCDPISGHTALYWYRQSLGQGLEFLIYFQGNSAPDKSGLPSDRFSAERTGGSVSTLTIQRTQQEDSAVYLCASSLSGQNYEQYFGPGTRLTVT.

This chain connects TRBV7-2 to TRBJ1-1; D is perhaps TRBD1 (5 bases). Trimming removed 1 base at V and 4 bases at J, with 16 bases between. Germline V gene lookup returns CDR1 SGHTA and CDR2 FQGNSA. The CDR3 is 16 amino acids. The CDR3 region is CASSLGVGGVSTEAFF. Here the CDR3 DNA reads TGTGCCAGCAGCTTAGGAGTCGGGGGGGTTTCCACTGAAGCTTTCTTT.

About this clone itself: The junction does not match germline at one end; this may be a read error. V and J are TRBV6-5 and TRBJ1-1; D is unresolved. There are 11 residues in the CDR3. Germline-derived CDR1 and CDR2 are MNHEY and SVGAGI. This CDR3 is CAISSYTEAFF. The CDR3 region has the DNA TGTGCCATCAGTTCGTACACTGAAGCTTTCTTT.

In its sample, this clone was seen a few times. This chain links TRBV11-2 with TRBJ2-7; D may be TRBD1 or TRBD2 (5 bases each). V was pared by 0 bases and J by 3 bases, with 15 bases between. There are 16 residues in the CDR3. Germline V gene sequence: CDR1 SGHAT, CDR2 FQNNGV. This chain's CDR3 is CASSLDAGAQGYEQYF. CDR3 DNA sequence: TGTGCCAGCAGCTTAGATGCCGGGGCGCAGGGCTACGAGCAGTACTTC. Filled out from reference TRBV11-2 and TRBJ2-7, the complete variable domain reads EAGVAQSPRYKIIEKRQSVAFWCNPISGHATLYWYQQILGQGPKLLIQFQNNGVVDDSQLPKDRFSAERLKGVDSTLKIQPAKLEDSAVYLCASSLDAGAQGYEQYFGPGTRLTVT.

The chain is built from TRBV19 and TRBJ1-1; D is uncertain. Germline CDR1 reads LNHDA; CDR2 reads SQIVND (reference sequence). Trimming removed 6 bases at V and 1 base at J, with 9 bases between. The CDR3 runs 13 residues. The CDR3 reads CASSPGWNTEAFF. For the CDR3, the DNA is TGTGCCAGTAGCCCCGGATGGAACACTGAAGCTTTCTTT.

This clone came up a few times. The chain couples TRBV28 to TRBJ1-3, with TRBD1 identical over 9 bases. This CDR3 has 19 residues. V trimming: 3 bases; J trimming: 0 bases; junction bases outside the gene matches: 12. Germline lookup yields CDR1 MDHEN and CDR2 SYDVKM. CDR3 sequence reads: CASSFSPSTGGISGNTIYF. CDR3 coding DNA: TGTGCCAGCAGTTTTTCCCCCTCCACAGGGGGCATCTCTGGAAACACCATATATTTT.

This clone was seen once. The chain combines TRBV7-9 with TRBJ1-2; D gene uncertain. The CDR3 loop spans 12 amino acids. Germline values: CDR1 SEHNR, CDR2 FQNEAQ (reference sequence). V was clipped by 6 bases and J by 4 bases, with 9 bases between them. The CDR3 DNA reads TGTGCCAGCAGTTGGGGTGGCTATGGCTACACCTTC. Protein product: CASSWGGYGYTF.

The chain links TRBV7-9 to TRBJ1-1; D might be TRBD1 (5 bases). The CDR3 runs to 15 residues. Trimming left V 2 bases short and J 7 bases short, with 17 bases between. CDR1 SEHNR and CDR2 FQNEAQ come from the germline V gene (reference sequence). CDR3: CASSLRRGPENEAFF. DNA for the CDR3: TGTGCCAGCAGCTTAAGGAGGGGCCCGGAAAATGAAGCTTTCTTT.

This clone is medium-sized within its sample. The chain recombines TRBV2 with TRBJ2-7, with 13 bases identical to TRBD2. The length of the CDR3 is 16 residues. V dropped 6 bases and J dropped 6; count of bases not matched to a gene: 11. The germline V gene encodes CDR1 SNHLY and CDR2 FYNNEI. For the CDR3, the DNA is TGTGCCAGCAGGTCAGCAACTAGCGGGAGGGCCACCGAGCAGTACTTC. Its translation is CASRSATSGRATEQYF.